This T cell receptor (beta chain) is from a study of T cells after posttransplantation cyclophosphamide. Sampled 1 year posttransplant, controls received myeloablative marrow transplants, methotrexate and a calcineurin inhibitor. Trimming removed 5 bases from V and 2 bases from J; junction bases left unmatched: 0. CDR3 length: 12 residues. The germline V gene has CDR1 LNHDA and CDR2 SQIVND (reference sequence). Only in-frame clones appear in the TCRdb table, and some are missing; sequencing was by immunoSEQ multiplex PCR. The profile shows roughly 20,000 clones, more than 80% of them singletons. The J gene is TRBJ2-7, the V gene TRBV19, with 7 bases aligning to TRBD1. The sample in question was PBMCs, obtained after an allogeneic stem cell transplant with a calcineurin inhibitor and methotrexate. The receptor's source is a female patient in her fifties who received an allogeneic stem cell transplant from an unrelated donor, was CMV-positive, and had chronic GVHD only. Some T cells may be provided by the graft donor. CDR3 coding DNA: TGTGCCAGTAGTGGACAGGCCTACGAGCAGTACTTC. It is translated as CASSGQAYEQYF.